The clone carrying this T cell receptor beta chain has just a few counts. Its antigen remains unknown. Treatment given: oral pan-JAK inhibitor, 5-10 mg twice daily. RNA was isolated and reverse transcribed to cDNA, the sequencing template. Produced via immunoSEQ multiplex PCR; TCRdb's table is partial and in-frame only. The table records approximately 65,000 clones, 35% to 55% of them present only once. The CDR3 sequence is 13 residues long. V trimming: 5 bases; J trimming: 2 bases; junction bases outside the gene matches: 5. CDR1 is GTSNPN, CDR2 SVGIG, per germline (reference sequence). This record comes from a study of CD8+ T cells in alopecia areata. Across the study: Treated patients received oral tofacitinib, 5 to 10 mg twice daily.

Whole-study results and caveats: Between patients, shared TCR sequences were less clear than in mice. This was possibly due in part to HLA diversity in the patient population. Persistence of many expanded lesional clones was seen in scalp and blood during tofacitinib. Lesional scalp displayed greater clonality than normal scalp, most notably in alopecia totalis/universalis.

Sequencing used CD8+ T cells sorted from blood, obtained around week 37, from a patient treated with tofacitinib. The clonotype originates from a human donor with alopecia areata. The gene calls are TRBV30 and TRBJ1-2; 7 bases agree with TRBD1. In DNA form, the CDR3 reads TGTGCCTGGGATAAGGACAGGAACTATGGCTACACCTTC. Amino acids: CAWDKDRNYGYTF.